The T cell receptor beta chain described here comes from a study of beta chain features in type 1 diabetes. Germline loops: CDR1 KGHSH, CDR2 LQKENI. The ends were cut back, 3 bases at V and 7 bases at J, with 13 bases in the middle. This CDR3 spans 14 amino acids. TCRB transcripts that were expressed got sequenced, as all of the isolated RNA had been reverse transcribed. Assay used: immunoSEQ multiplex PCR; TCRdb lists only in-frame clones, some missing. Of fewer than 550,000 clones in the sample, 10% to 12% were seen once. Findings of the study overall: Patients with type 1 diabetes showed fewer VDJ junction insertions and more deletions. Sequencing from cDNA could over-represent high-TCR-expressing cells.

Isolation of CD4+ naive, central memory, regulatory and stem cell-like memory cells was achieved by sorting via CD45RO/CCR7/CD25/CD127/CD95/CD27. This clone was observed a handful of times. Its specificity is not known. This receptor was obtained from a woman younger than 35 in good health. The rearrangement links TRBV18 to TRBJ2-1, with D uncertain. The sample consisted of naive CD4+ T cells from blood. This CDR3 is CASSPRVDTNEQFF. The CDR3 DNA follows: TGTGCCAGCTCACCCCGGGTAGACACTAATGAGCAGTTCTTC.